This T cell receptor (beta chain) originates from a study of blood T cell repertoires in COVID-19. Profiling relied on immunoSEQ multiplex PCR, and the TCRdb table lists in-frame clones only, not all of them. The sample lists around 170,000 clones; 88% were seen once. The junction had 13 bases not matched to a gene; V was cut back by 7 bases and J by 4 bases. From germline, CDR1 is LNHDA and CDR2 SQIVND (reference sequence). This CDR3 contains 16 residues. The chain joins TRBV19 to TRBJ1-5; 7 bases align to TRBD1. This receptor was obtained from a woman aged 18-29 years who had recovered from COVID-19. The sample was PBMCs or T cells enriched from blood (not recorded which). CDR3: CASTHPGQTLNQPQHF. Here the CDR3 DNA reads TGTGCCAGTACCCACCCGGGACAGACCTTAAATCAGCCCCAGCATTTT.